These T cell receptor beta chains were read from a single sample in a study of spatial heterogeneity in lung cancer. From the 5' RACE reads, TCRdb called clonotypes with MiXCR, one entry per CDR3 protein. The sample carries over 10,000 distinct CDR3 sequences, 13% to 15% recorded once. Specimen: PBMCs, collected at surgery. The receptors shown here come from a female donor with early-stage non-small cell lung cancer. Each CDR3 is given with its conserved first and last residue. A D gene is named only where the DNA matches it firmly. Only some rows state a clone size, as once, few, many or a class for expanded clones.

many,TRBJ2-1,-,TRBV2,CASSGDGRPQGEQFF,TGTGCCAGCAGTGGGGACGGTAGGCCCCAGGGTGAGCAGTTCTTC
many,TRBJ2-2,TRBD1,TRBV2,CASSETGANTGELFF,TGTGCCAGCAGTGAAACAGGGGCTAACACCGGGGAGCTGTTTTTT
medium-sized,TRBJ1-2,TRBD1,TRBV30,CAWSPGGDNYGYTF,TGTGCCTGGAGCCCAGGGGGCGATAACTATGGCTACACCTTC
medium-sized,TRBJ2-2,TRBD2,TRBV19,CASSIEGLAAGELFF,TGTGCCAGTAGTATAGAGGGACTAGCGGCCGGGGAGCTGTTTTTT
medium-sized,TRBJ2-5,-,TRBV11-2,CASSYQETQYF,TGTGCCAGCAGCTACCAAGAGACCCAGTACTTC
many,TRBJ2-1,TRBD2,TRBV29-1,CSVGLAGGYNEQFF,TGCAGCGTTGGACTAGCGGGGGGGTACAATGAGCAGTTCTTC
-,TRBJ2-1,TRBD2,TRBV5-1,CASSIPRGSGEIWFF,TGCGCCAGCAGCATACCTCGAGGTAGCGGGGAGATTTGGTTCTTC
-,TRBJ1-4,TRBD1,TRBV20-1,CSASGTGNEKLFF,TGCAGTGCGTCCGGGACAGGCAATGAAAAACTGTTTTTT
many,TRBJ1-1,-,TRBV7-9,CASSSSRGGTEAFF,TGTGCCAGCAGCTCTAGCAGGGGTGGAACTGAAGCTTTCTTT
many,TRBJ1-2,-,TRBV29-1,CSVEWQYGYTF,TGCAGCGTTGAATGGCAGTACGGCTACACCTTC
-,TRBJ2-3,TRBD1,TRBV10-1,CASAEGQGALLDTQYF,TGCGCCAGCGCCGAAGGACAGGGGGCTCTCTTAGATACGCAGTATTTT
many,TRBJ2-5,TRBD2,TRBV28,CATSSGGGQETQYF,TGTGCCACCTCTTCCGGCGGGGGGCAAGAGACCCAGTACTTC
many,TRBJ2-1,-,TRBV3-1,CASSQDTVFNEQFF,TGTGCCAGCAGCCAAGATACAGTCTTCAATGAGCAGTTCTTC